The following is a TCR beta chain sequence with its context. What it recognizes is unknown. The data belong to a study of cytomegalovirus exposure and HLA in healthy donors. The wider study: There were 65 million to 85 million unique TCRs (from HLA-typed donors) in an early data release. Study conclusions and caveats: Later genetic work tied a missense DCLRE1C variant to beta-chain V and J trimming. According to the study, around 180 TCR beta chains were cytomegalovirus-associated. Serostatus for CMV was the only available immune exposure information.

V was pared by 2 bases and J by 9 bases, with 2 bases of the junction left unmatched. Germline CDR1 reads MNHEY; CDR2 reads SMNVEV (reference sequence). The CDR3 is 14 amino acids. Primers: 60 Vbeta forward and 13 Jbeta reverse. The data were produced by immunoSEQ multiplex PCR, yet TCRdb's version contains in-frame clones alone and is incomplete. The sample lists 150,000 to 200,000 clones; approximately 70% were seen once. V is TRBV27 and J is TRBJ2-1; 12 bases align to TRBD2. Sample: PBMCs. The receptor was isolated from a man in his forties or fifties in good health and CMV-seropositive. CDR3 sequence (DNA): TGTGCCAGCAGTTTACTAGCGGGGGGGGGTGAGCAGTTCTTC. Translation: CASSLLAGGGEQFF.